The present T cell receptor (beta chain) was sequenced within a study of T cell responses to AZD1222 COVID-19 vaccine. Broader study findings: Vaccine-associated CD4 TCRs ranged over spike, dominating at 160-218 and 743-854. Every sample of the repertoires postdated the peak T cell response.

Germline CDR1 reads MDHEN; CDR2 reads SYDVKM. The CDR3 is 12 residues long. Trimming removed 5 bases at V and 8 bases at J, with 13 bases between. Profiling relied on immunoSEQ multiplex PCR, and the TCRdb table lists in-frame clones only, not all of them. The sample yields roughly 70,000 clones, roughly 80% seen once. Regarding this clone: Antigen unknown.

The V and J genes are TRBV28 and TRBJ2-7, with a tentative D call TRBD1 (5 bases). This clonotype was sampled from an adult who received the AZD1222 COVID-19 vaccine. Sample: peripheral blood, taken 28 days after the second AZD1222 dose. CDR3 nucleotide sequence: TGTGCCAGCAGTCCGCAGGGCAGCAAGCAGTACTTC. This codes for CASSPQGSKQYF.